Listed below are T cell receptor beta chains from one sample, sequenced in a study of technical replicates of blood from several donors. This table comes from immunoSEQ multiplex PCR, and its TCRdb copy is limited to in-frame clones, with some not included. In the table there are tens of thousands of clones, around 92% of which are singletons. The sequenced sample consisted of T cells isolated from PBMCs. The origin of the receptors is a human donor in good health. The CDR3 runs from the conserved cysteine through the conserved F or W. The D gene is left open where the match is weak. Part of the rows lack a size; the others show once, few, many or a class for expanded clones.

j_gene,d_gene,abundance,v_gene,CDR3nt,CDR3aa
TRBJ2-7,.,.,TRBV5-1,TGCGCCAGCAGCTTACCGACAGACTACGAGCAGTACTTC,CASSLPTDYEQYF
TRBJ1-1,.,.,TRBV9,TGTGCCAGCAGCGCGACAGCTAACACTGAAGCTTTCTTT,CASSATANTEAFF
TRBJ1-1,TRBD1,once,TRBV12-5,TGTGCTAGTGGCCCAGGGGGCACTGAAGCTTTCTTT,CASGPGGTEAFF
TRBJ2-2,.,.,TRBV7-3,TGTGCCAGCAGCTTAAGCCAGGGTACCGGGGAGCTGTTTTTT,CASSLSQGTGELFF
TRBJ1-4,TRBD1,.,TRBV25-1,TGTGCCAGCAGCTCCGGGACAGACTTCGAAAAACTGTTTTTT,CASSSGTDFEKLFF
TRBJ2-3,.,.,TRBV5-1,TGCGCCAGCAGCTTGAGAGCAGATACGCAGTATTTT,CASSLRADTQYF
TRBJ1-2,.,once,TRBV19,TGTGCCAGTAAGCGGGGGGCTGAAGGAGTTGTCGGCTACACCTTC,CASKRGAEGVVGYTF
TRBJ1-5,TRBD1,.,TRBV10-3,TGTGCCATCAGTGGGACAGGGGGAACAAATCAGCCCCAGCATTTT,CAISGTGGTNQPQHF
TRBJ1-1,TRBD1,.,TRBV28,TGTGCCAGCAGTTTCCCGGGGACAGGCCTGAACACTGAAGCTTTCTTT,CASSFPGTGLNTEAFF
TRBJ2-7,.,.,TRBV5-6,TGTGCCAGCATGGAGACAGGAGGAATGAACGAGCAGTACTTC,CASMETGGMNEQYF
TRBJ2-7,.,.,TRBV19,TGTGCCAGTAGTATTAACAGATTCGGATACGAGCAGTACTTC,CASSINRFGYEQYF
TRBJ2-1,TRBD1,.,TRBV13,TGTGCCAGCAGCCTAGGACAGGGGTACAATGAGCAGTTCTTC,CASSLGQGYNEQFF
TRBJ1-5,TRBD1,.,TRBV7-9,TGTGCCAGCAGCTTAGCCGGGACAGAAAATCAGCCCCAGCATTTT,CASSLAGTENQPQHF
TRBJ2-1,TRBD2,.,TRBV7-2,TGTGCCAGCAGCCTTAGCGGGACTACCTACAATGAGCAGTTCTTC,CASSLSGTTYNEQFF
TRBJ2-1,.,.,TRBV4-2,TGTGCCAGCAGCCAAGAGAGGCTGCAGGAGGTTAACAATGAGCAGTTCTTC,CASSQERLQEVNNEQFF
TRBJ2-7,TRBD2,.,TRBV11-3,TGTGCCAGCAGCTTCTCCAGCGGGAGGGCCGGCGAGCAGTACTTC,CASSFSSGRAGEQYF
TRBJ2-3,.,.,TRBV27,TGTGCCAGCACCATAACAGGGAGCATGGATACGCAGTATTTT,CASTITGSMDTQYF
TRBJ1-5,TRBD1,.,TRBV6-1,TGTGCCAGCAGCGACAGGGGCCCCCAGCATTTT,CASSDRGPQHF
TRBJ1-3,.,.,TRBV5-1,TGCGCCAGCAGCTTGGCAGGGGCTGGAAACACCATATATTTT,CASSLAGAGNTIYF
TRBJ2-5,TRBD1,.,TRBV18,TGTGCCAGCTCATCGGAGGGGACAGGGGAGACCCAGTACTTC,CASSSEGTGETQYF
TRBJ2-4,.,.,TRBV27,TGTGCCAGCACCTCTTGGGGAGCTGGGGCCAAAAACATTCAGTACTTC,CASTSWGAGAKNIQYF
TRBJ1-5,.,.,TRBV18,TGTGCCAGCTCAGCAGGGAATGAAGGCAATCAGCCCCAGCATTTT,CASSAGNEGNQPQHF